Each of the 2 T cell receptor beta chains below was sequenced from the same sample in a study of radiation and T cells in renal cell carcinoma. Sequencing was performed with immunoSEQ multiplex PCR; in TCRdb, only in-frame clones are kept and a portion is missing. Of tens of thousands of clones in the sample, over 65% were seen once. The time point was: blood 4 weeks post-SBRT, at nephrectomy. Stated treatment: 15 Gy SBRT to primary tumor, nephrectomy 4 weeks later. Specimen: blood, collected from a patient whose treatment included radiotherapy and nephrectomy. The receptors were sampled from a man aged 55 to 69 with renal cell carcinoma.

The chain links TRBV25-1 to TRBJ2-1; the match to TRBD2 covers 16 bases. With V trimmed by 6 bases and J by 9 bases, 2 bases remained unmatched. Germline V lookup: CDR1 MGHDK, CDR2 SYGVNS. The CDR3 sequence is 14 residues long. CDR3 nucleotides: TGTGCCAGCAGGGGACTAGCGGGAGGGGGTGAGCAGTTCTTC. This encodes CASRGLAGGGEQFF.

The V and J genes are TRBV30 and TRBJ1-5, with D hard to call. V was cut by 0 bases and J by 2 bases, with 20 bases left in between. Germline values: CDR1 GTSNPN, CDR2 SVGIG (reference sequence). The CDR3 contains 18 residues. CDR3 nucleotides: TGTGCCTGGAGTGTAGAGCTGGTCCGCGGGGAGGGCAATCAGCCCCAGCATTTT. This sequence encodes CAWSVELVRGEGNQPQHF.